This T cell receptor (beta chain) was retrieved from a study of monozygotic twins with inflammatory bowel disease (dated by TCRdb to about 2019). At the level of the whole study: In total, approximately 28 monozygotic twin pairs made up the full study: 19 Danish pairs, all IBD-discordant, plus nine German pairs, of which four were IBD-concordant and five were IBD-discordant. The search for disease-associated traits relied mainly on comparing IBD patients with their genetically identical healthy co-twins within discordant pairs. Each individual had, on average, about 151 000 unique TCRalpha sequences and 181 000 unique TCRbeta sequences available for analysis. The paper's findings and limits, for the study overall: Different T cell subtypes could not be distinguished in the analysis. No single strong signal or clonotype linked to IBD turned up in the results, so the idea that one exists was not supported. Differing immunosuppressive treatments among patients may have added background noise and inter-individual variability to the repertoires. Repertoire similarity did not differ between concordant and discordant twins, possibly due to limited statistical power. TCRbeta repertoire diversity, by inverse Simpson index, was decreased in IBD patients compared with their healthy co-twins. Compared with healthy twins, IBD patients had fewer clonotypes in common with other individuals, a difference most pronounced in patients showing signs of disease activity.

About this clonotype itself: What antigen it recognizes has not been identified.

The CDR3, cysteine through phenylalanine, is 16 amino acids long. No DNA accompanies this entry. CDR1 and CDR2, looked up from the germline V gene (reference sequence), are SEHNR and FQNEAQ. From each donor, a 2.5 ml peripheral blood sample was collected into PAXgene tubes and kept at -80 degrees C. Without T cell sorting, total RNA was isolated from whole blood using the PAXgene blood miRNA kit on an automated QIAcube. Peripheral blood from monozygotic twin pairs concordant or discordant for inflammatory bowel disease was subjected to deep TCRalpha and TCRbeta repertoire profiling with unique molecular barcoding. Smoking habits were recorded for all twin pairs, and each individual was classified as a current, former or never smoker. Library preparation employed 5' RACE. For each TCR library, approximately 3.5 ug of total RNA was used. For each sample, cDNA synthesis with SMARTScribe reverse transcriptase was split into eight separate reactions. During cDNA synthesis, template switching introduced unique molecular identifiers that contained a 6-nucleotide sample barcode. TCRalpha and TCRbeta cDNA was amplified by two nested PCRs of about 15 and 9 cycles, with bead purification after each PCR. Before amplification, the cDNA was treated with uracil DNA-glycosylase and purified using the QIAquick PCR purification kit. The second PCR added Illumina TruSeq-compatible adapters along with sample-specific barcodes. TapeStation and Qubit were used to check library quality and concentration, and around 5 ng of each library went into the pool. Pooled libraries were sequenced on an Illumina HiSeq2500 single-index Rapid Run with 2 x 100 bp reads and custom sequencing primers. The original methods were these. MiGEC version 1.2.6 was used for UMI-based consensus assembly to correct PCR and sequencing errors. V(D)J alignment, clonotype assembly and CDR3 extraction were performed with MiXCR version 2.1.1. Gene usage, clonotype sharing and MAIT/NKT TCR abundance were normalised by analysing the top 1000, 10 000 and 20 000 clonotypes per sample. After downsampling to 27 000 UMIs, diversity was calculated as the inverse Simpson index using the vegan R package. Paired Mann-Whitney U tests on discordant twin pairs were used, with Benjamini-Hochberg multiple-testing correction. Reads reprocessed by TCRdb are summarized as one entry per CDR3 protein sequence, and DNA is absent. TCRdb, not the original authors, processed these V and J calls. The table for this sample records 200,000 to 250,000 distinct CDR3 sequences. The top ten clones comprise less than 9% of the sample.

Here the chain combines TRBV7-9 and TRBJ2-7; TCRdb calls TRBD2, which cannot be checked without DNA. Material for sequencing was blood. This receptor was identified in a human donor with ulcerative colitis or Crohn's disease, or a healthy co-twin of an affected twin (not recorded which). CDR3 protein: CASSSLAGGPLGEQYF. Full variable domain (CDR3 extended with the reference TRBV7-9 and TRBJ2-7 proteins): DTGVSQNPRHKITKRGQNVTFRCDPISEHNRLYWYRQTLGQGPEFLTYFQNEAQLEKSRLLSDRFSAERPKGSFSTLEIQRTEQGDSAMYLCASSSLAGGPLGEQYFGPGTRLTVT.